This T cell receptor (beta chain) emerged from a study of cytomegalovirus exposure and HLA in healthy donors. This clone was found a few times. Its matching antigen is unknown. Both 60 Vbeta primers and 13 Jbeta primers went into the PCR. Here immunoSEQ multiplex PCR was the method, and the copy in TCRdb shows in-frame clones only, minus some. The profile covers some 180,000 clones, with about 9.4% appearing a single time and 1% to 1.5% taken by the ten largest. CDR3 length equals 12 residues. The germline V gene has CDR1 SGHNT and CDR2 YENEEA. Trimming pared 6 bases from V and 2 bases from J, leaving 7 bases between. General study findings and limits: Upon later analysis, TCR association rates were observed to vary by HLA locus, being highest for DRB1 and lowest for HLA-C. A link between a missense DCLRE1C variant and TCR beta V- and J-gene trimming emerged from a later analysis. Researchers reported that a few CMV-associated chains were confirmed in vitro as CMV antigen-specific. Analysis performed later found 15,000 or so TCR beta sequences associated with HLA alleles at 0.05 false discovery rate.

The sample comprised PBMCs. This TCR came from a woman aged 25 to 39 in good health and CMV-seropositive. The chain joins TRBV11-3 to TRBJ1-1; no firm D call. The CDR3 reads CASRPKNTEAFF. The CDR3 DNA follows: TGTGCCAGCAGACCTAAAAACACTGAAGCTTTCTTT.